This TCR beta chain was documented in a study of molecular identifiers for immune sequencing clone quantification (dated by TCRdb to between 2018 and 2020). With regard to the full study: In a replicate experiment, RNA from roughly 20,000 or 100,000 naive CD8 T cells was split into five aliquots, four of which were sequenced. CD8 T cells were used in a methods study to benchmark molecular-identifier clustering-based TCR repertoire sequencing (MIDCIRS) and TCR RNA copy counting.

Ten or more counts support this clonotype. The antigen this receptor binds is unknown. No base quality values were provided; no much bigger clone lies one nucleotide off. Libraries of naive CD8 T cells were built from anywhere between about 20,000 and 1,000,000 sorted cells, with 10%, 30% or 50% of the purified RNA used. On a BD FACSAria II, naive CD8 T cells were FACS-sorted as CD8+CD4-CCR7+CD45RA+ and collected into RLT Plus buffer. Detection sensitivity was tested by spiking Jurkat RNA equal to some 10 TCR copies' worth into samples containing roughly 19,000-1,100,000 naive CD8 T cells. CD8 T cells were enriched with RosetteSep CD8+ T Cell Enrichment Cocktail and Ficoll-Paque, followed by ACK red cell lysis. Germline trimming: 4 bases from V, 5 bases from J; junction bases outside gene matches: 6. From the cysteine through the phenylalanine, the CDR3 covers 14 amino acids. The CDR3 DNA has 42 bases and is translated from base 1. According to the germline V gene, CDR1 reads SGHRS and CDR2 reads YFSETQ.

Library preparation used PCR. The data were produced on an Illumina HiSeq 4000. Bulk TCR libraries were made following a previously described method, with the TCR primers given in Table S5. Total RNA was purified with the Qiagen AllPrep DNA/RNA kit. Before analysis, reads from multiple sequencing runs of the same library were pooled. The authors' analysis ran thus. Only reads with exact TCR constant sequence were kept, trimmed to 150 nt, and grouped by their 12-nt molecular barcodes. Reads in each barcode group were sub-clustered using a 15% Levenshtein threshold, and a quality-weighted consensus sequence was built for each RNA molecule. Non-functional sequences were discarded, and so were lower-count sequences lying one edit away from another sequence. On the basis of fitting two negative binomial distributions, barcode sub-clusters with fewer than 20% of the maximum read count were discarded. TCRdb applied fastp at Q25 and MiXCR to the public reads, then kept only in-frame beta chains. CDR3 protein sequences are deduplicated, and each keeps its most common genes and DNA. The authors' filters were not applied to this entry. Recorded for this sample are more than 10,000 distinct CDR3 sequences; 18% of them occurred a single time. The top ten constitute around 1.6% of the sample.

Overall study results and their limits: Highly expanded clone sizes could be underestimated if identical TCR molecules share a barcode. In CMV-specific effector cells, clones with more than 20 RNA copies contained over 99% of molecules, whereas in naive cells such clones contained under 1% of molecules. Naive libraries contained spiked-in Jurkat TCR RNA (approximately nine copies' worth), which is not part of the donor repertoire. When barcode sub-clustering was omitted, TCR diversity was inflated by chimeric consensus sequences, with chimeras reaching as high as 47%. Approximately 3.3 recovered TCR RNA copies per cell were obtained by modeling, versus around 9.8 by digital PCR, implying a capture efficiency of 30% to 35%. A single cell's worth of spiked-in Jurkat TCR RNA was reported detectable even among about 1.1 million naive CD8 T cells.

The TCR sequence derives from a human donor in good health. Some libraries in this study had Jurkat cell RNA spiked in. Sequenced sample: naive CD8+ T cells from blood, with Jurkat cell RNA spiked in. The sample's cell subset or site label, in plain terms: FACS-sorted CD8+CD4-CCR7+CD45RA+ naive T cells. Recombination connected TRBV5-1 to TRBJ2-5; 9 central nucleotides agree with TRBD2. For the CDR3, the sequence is CASSGGLAGETQYF. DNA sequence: TGCGCCAGCAGCGGGGGACTAGCTGGGGAGACCCAGTACTTC.